The 7 T cell receptor beta chains below all came from one sample that was sequenced in a study of cytotoxic CD8 clonotypes in ibrutinib-treated CLL. Assay: immunoSEQ multiplex PCR; the TCRdb copy retains only in-frame clones and omits some. This sample has about 50,000 clones, with 57% found just once. The sample in question was PBMCs, obtained after 24 months of ibrutinib treatment. These receptor sequences come from a human donor with chronic lymphocytic leukemia.

On this clone: Other nucleotide sequences from this sample produce the same CDR3. The chain links TRBV5-1 to TRBJ1-4; D unclear. With 0 bases removed from V and 5 bases from J, the gap between germline ends came to 8 bases. Germline lookup yields CDR1 SGHRS and CDR2 YFSETQ. The CDR3 is 14 residues long. The chain's CDR3 is CASSLGAANEKLFF. The CDR3 bases are TGCGCCAGCAGCTTGGGGGCCGCAAATGAAAAACTGTTTTTT.

The chain recombines TRBV5-4 with TRBJ1-1; D remains ambiguous. V lost 6 bases and J 1 base, leaving 10 bases between the germline ends. The CDR3 extends over 13 amino acids. CDR1 and CDR2 from the germline V gene are SGHNT and YYREEE (reference sequence). Written as DNA, the CDR3 is TGTGCCAGCACCTGGGCGGGGAACACTGAAGCTTTCTTT. It is translated as CASTWAGNTEAFF.

The chain couples TRBV7-8 to TRBJ1-2; D not resolved. CDR3 length equals 12 residues. Germline V gene data show CDR1 as SGHVS and CDR2 as FQNEAQ. The V gene lost 3 bases and the J gene lost 8 bases, with 10 bases spanning the gap. The CDR3 loop is CASSLTTGGYTF. CDR3 sequence (DNA): TGTGCCAGCAGCTTGACGACGGGGGGCTACACCTTC.

The chain combines TRBV4-1 with TRBJ1-2; D remains ambiguous. Germline CDR1 reads MGHRA; CDR2 reads YSYEKL. With 0 bases removed from V and 4 bases from J, the gap between germline ends came to 12 bases. The CDR3 has 15 residues. This CDR3 is CASSQDHLPGYGYTF. CDR3 sequence (DNA): TGCGCCAGCAGCCAAGATCACCTACCGGGCTATGGCTACACCTTC.

The chain links TRBV18 to TRBJ1-2, with a possible D match to TRBD1 (6 bases). The germline V gene encodes CDR1 KGHSH and CDR2 LQKENI. V was cut by 3 bases and J by 5 bases, with 13 bases left in between. This CDR3 is built from 14 residues. The CDR3 bases are TGTGCCAGCTCACCGGAGGGGGGGGAATATGGCTACACCTTC. It is translated as CASSPEGGEYGYTF. Full variable domain (outside the CDR3, taken from reference TRBV18 and TRBJ1-2): NAGVMQNPRHLVRRRGQEARLRCSPMKGHSHVYWYRQLPEEGLKFMVYLQKENIIDESGMPKERFSAEFPKEGPSILRIQQVVRGDSAAYFCASSPEGGEYGYTFGSGTRLTVV.

J is TRBJ1-1 and V is TRBV5-1; 7 nucleotides align to TRBD1. The V segment lost 4 bases and the J segment 0 bases; nucleotides outside the gene matches: 6. Germline-derived CDR1 and CDR2 are SGHRS and YFSETQ. The CDR3 loop spans 15 amino acids. The CDR3 reads CASSTGQVMNTEAFF. The CDR3 DNA sequence: TGCGCCAGCAGCACCGGACAGGTAATGAACACTGAAGCTTTCTTT.

The chain couples TRBV5-6 to TRBJ1-2, with 8 bases fitting TRBD1. Germline CDR1 is SGHDT and CDR2 is YYEEEE. The CDR3 runs 17 residues. V gave up 3 bases and J gave up 0 bases; unmatched junction bases: 10. The CDR3 nucleotides are TGTGCCAGCAGCTCTCCACTACAGGGGGAGACTAACTATGGCTACACCTTC. It translates to CASSSPLQGETNYGYTF.